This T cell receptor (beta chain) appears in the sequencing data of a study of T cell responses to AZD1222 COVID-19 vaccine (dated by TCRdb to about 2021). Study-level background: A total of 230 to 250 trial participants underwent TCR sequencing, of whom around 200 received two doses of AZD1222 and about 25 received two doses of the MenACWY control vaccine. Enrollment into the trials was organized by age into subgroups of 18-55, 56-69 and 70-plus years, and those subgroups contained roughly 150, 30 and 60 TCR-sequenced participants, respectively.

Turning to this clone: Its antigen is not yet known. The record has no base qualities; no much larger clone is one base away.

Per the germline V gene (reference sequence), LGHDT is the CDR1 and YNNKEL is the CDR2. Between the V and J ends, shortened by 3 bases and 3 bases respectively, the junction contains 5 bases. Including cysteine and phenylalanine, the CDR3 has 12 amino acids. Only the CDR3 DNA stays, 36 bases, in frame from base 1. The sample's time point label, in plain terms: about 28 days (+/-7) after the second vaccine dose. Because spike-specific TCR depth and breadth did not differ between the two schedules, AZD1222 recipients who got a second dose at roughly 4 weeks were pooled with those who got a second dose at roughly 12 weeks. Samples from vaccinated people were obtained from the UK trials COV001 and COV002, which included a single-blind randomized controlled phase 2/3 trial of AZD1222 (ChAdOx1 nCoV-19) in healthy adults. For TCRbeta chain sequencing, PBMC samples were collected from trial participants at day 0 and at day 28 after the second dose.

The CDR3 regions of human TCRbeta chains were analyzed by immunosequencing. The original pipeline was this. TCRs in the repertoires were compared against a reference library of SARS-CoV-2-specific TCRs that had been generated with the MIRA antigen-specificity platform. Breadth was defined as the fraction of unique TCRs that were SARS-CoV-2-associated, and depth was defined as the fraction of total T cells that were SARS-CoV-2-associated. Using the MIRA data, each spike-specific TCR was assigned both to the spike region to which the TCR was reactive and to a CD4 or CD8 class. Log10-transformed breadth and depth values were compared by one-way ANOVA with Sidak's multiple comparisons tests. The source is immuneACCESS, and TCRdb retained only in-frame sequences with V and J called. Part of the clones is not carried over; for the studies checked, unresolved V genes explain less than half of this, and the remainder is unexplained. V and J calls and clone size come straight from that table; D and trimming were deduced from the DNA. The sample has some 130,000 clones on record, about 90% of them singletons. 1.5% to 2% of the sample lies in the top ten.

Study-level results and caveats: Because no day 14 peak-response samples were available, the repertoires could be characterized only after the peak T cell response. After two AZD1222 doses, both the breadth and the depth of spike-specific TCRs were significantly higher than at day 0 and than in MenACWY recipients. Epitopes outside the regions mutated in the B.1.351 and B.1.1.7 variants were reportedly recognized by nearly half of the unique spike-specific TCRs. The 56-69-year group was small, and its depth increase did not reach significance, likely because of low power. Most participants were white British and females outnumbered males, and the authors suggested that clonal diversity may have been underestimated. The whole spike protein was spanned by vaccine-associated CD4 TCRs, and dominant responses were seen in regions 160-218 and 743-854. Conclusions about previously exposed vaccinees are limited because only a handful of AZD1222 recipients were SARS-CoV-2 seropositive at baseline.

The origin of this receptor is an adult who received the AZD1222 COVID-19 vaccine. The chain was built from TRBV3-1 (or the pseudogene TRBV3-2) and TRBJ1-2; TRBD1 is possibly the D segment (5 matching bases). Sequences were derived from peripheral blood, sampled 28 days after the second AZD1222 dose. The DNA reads TGTGCCAGCAGCCAGGGGCACTATGGCTACACCTTC. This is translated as CASSQGHYGYTF.